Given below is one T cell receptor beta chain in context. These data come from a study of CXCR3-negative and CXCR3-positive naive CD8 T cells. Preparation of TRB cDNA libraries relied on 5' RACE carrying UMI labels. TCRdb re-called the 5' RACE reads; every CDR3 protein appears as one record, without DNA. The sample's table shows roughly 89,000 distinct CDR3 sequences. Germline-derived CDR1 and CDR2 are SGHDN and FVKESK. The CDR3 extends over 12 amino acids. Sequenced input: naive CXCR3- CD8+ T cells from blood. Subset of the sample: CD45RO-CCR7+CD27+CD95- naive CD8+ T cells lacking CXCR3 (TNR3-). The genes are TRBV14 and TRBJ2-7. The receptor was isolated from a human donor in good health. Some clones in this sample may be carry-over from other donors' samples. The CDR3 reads CASSQDGYEQYF.